The entry that follows covers one TCR beta chain sequence. Its antigen is undetermined. This sample was included in a study of long-term antiretroviral therapy in people with HIV. Study at large: Collection dates of the earliest samples fall about a decade before the 2015 immediate-ART recommendation.

Study-wide results and limits: Once patients were on ART, diversity went higher but still fell short of transplant donor controls.

The CDR3 totals 13 residues. Trimming stripped 2 bases from V and 5 bases from J, with 10 bases between. Germline assignment: CDR1 MNHNY and CDR2 SVGAGI (reference sequence). The run of the v3.0 immunoSEQ assay was at survey level. Per-sample targets for sequencing were about 40,000-50,000 T-cell genomes. Using immunoSEQ multiplex PCR, the repertoire was profiled, and TCRdb retains in-frame clones only, with some absent. The data contain about 30,000 clones, approximately 94% of them singletons. Sequences were derived from unsorted PBMCs, sampled about 7.4 years after starting antiretroviral therapy. The TCR was taken from a man aged 50 to 60 with HIV. The genes are TRBV6-6 and TRBJ2-7; D unclear. CDR3 residues: CASSYQPAHEQYF. DNA of the CDR3: TGTGCCAGCAGTTACCAGCCAGCCCACGAGCAGTACTTC.